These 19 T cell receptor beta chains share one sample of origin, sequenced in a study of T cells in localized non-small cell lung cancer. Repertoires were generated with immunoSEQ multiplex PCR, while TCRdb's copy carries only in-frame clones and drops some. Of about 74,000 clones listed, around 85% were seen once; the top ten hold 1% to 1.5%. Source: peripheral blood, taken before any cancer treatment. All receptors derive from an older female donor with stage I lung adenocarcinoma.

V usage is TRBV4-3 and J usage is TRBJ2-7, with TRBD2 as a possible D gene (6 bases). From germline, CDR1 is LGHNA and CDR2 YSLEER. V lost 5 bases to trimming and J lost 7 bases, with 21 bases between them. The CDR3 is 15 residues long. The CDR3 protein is CASSEQPGVRGEQYF. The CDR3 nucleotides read TGCGCCAGCAGCGAACAGCCGGGGGTTCGGGGGGAGCAGTACTTC.

The CDR3 here is CASSFKSSYEQYF. The DNA of the CDR3 is TGTGCCAGCAGCTTTAAGAGCTCCTACGAGCAGTACTTC. The V gene is TRBV5-4, the J gene TRBJ2-7; no clear D. The CDR3 is 13 residues long. Germline V CDR1 and CDR2: SGHNT, YYREEE (reference sequence). The V and J ends lost 2 bases and 0 bases respectively, with 6 bases between them.

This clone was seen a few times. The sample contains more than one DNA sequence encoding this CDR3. DNA of the CDR3: TGCGCCAGCAGCTTGGGGCTAAGCACAGATACGCAGTATTTT. Translating it yields CASSLGLSTDTQYF. This chain connects TRBV5-1 to TRBJ2-3; no clear D. This CDR3 region has 14 residues. CDR1 is SGHRS and CDR2 is YFSETQ in the germline V gene. The V end was cut by 0 bases, the J end by 0 bases, with 5 bases between.

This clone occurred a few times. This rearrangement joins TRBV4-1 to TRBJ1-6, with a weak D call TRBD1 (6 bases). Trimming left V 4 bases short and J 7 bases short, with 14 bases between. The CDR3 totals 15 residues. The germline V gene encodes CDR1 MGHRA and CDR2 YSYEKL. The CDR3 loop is CASSPPTGANSPLHF. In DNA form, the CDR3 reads TGCGCCAGCAGCCCGCCGACAGGTGCGAATTCACCCCTCCACTTT.

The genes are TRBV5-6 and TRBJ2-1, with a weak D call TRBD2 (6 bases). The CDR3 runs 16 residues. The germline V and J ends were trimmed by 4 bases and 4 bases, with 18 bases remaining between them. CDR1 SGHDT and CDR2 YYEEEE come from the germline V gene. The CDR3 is CASSQIGAGNYNEQFF. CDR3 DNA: TGTGCCAGCAGCCAAATAGGGGCGGGGAATTACAATGAGCAGTTCTTC.

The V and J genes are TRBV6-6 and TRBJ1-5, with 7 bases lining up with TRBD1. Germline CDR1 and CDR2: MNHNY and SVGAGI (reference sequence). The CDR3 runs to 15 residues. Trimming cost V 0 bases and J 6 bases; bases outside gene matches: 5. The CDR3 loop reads CASSYSGRGAQPQHF. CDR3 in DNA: TGTGCCAGCAGTTACTCGGGCAGGGGGGCTCAGCCCCAGCATTTT.

CDR3 bases: TGTGCCAGCAGTTATGGGGCGGCTAACTATGGCTACACCTTC. It encodes CASSYGAANYGYTF. The J gene is TRBJ1-2, the V gene TRBV6-6; D perhaps matches TRBD1 (5 bases). In germline, CDR1 is MNHNY, CDR2 SVGAGI (reference sequence). Trimming stripped 3 bases from V and 0 bases from J, with 8 bases between. The CDR3 spans 14 residues.

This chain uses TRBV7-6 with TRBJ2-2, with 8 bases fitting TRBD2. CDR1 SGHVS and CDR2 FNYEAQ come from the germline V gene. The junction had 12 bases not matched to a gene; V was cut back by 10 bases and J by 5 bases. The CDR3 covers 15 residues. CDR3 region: CAITRAGGRTGELFF. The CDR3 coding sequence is TGTGCCATAACCCGCGCGGGGGGTCGTACCGGGGAGCTGTTTTTT.

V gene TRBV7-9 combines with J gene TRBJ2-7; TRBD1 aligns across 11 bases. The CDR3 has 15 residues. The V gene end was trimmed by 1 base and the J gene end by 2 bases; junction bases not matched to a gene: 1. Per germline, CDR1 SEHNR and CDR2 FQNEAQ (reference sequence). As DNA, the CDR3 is TGTGCCAGCAGCTTAGTGGGACAGGGGGCCTACGAGCAGTACTTC. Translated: CASSLVGQGAYEQYF.

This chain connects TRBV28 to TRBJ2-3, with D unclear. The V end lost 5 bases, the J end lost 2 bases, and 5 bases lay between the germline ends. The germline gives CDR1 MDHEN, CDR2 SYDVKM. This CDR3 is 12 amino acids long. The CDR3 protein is CASSQNTDTQYF. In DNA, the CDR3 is TGTGCCAGCAGTCAAAACACAGATACGCAGTATTTT.

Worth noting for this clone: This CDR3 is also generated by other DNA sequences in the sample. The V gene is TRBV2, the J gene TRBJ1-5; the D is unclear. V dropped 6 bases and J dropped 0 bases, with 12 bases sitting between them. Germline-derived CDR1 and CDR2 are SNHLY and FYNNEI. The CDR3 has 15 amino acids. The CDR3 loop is CASSLNRGSNQPQHF. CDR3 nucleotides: TGTGCCAGCAGCTTAAATCGGGGTAGCAATCAGCCCCAGCATTTT.

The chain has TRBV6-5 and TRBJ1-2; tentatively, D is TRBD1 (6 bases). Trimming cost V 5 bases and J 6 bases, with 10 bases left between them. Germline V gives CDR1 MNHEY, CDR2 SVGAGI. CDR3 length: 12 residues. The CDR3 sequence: CASSKQGNGYTF. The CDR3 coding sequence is TGTGCCAGCAGTAAACAGGGAAATGGCTACACCTTC.

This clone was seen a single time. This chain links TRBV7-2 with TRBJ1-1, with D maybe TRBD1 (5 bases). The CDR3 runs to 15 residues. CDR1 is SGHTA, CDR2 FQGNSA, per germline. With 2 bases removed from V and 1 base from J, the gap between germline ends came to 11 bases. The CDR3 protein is CASSLRGSENTEAFF. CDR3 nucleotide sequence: TGTGCCAGCAGCTTAAGGGGCAGCGAGAACACTGAAGCTTTCTTT.

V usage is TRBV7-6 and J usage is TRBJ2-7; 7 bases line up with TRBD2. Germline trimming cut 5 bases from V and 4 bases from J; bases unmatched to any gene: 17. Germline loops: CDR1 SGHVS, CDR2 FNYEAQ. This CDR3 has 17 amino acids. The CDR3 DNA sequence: TGTGCCAGCAGCCCCCAGGGCGGGGGATTGGGGCTTTACGAGCAGTACTTC. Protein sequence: CASSPQGGGLGLYEQYF.

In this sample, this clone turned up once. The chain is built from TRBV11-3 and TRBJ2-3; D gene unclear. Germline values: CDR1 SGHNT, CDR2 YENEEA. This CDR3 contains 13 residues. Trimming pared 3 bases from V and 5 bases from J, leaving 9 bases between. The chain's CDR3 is CASSFSVRDTQYF. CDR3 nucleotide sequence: TGTGCCAGCAGCTTTTCAGTCCGAGATACGCAGTATTTT.

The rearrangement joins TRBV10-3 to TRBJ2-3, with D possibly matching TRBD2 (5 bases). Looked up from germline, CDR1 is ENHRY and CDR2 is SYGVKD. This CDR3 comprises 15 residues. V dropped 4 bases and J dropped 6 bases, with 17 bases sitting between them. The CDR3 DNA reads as TGTGCCATCAGTGTCGGCGGGTCAGACGGCGATACGCAGTATTTT. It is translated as CAISVGGSDGDTQYF.

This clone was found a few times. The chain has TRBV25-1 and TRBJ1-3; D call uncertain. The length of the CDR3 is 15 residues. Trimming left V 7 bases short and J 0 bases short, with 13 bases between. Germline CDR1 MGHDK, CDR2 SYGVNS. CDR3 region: CASTQDRYSGNTIYF. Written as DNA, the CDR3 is TGTGCCAGCACTCAAGACCGTTACTCTGGAAACACCATATATTTT.

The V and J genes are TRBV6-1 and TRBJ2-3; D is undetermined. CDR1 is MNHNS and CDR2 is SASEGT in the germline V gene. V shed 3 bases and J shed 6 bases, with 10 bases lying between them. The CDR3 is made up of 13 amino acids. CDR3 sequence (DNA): TGTGCCAGCAGTGAGAGCCCTAGGGATACGCAGTATTTT. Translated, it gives CASSESPRDTQYF.

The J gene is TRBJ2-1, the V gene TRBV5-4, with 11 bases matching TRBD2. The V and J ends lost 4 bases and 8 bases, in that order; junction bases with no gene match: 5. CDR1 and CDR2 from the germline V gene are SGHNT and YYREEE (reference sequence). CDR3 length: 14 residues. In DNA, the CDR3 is TGTGCCAGCAGCGACTCGACTAGCGGGGATGAGCAGTTCTTC. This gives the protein CASSDSTSGDEQFF.